Presented here are 27 T cell receptor beta chains from one specimen sequenced in a study of T cell repertoires in aging, cancer and after chemotherapy (dated by TCRdb to about 2019). Genomic DNA extracted from peripheral blood, rather than sorted cells or RNA, was used as the source for amplification of TCR beta rearrangements. Sequencing was performed on an Illumina MiSeq. Multiplex touch-down PCR with a mixed TRB-A/B primer pool was used to amplify rearranged TRB sequences covering the V, D and J segments. The public sequencing data were trimmed at Q25 with fastp and processed into clonotypes with MiXCR by TCRdb, which kept only in-frame beta chains. CDR3 protein sequences are deduplicated, and each keeps its most common genes and DNA. The sample yields 2,000 or so distinct CDR3 sequences; about 60% were counted once. The top ten clones comprise roughly 56% of the sample. Sample: blood. The receptor set was obtained from a human donor with a blood cancer.

In regard to this clonotype: At one boundary the junction diverges from the germline segment, which might be a read error. The CDR3 loop reads CAWSRTSVNTGVLFF. The CDR3 DNA sequence: TGTGCCTGGAGTAGGACTAGCGTGAACACCGGGGTGCTGTTTTTT. V is TRBV30 and J is TRBJ2-2; 9 nucleotides line up with TRBD2. Germline-derived CDR1 and CDR2 are GTSNPN and SVGIG (reference sequence). CDR3 size: 15 residues.

This clonotype was found a few times. The chain combines TRBV11-3 with TRBJ1-5; TRBD1 might be the D (5 bases). V gave up 5 bases and J gave up 6 bases, with 11 bases separating them. This CDR3 spans 13 amino acids. Germline loops: CDR1 SGHNT, CDR2 YENEEA. The CDR3 DNA is TGTGCCAGCAGCCCAGGGTCTGGTCAGCCCCAGCATTTT. This encodes CASSPGSGQPQHF.

The chain joins TRBV30 to TRBJ1-2; possible D gene TRBD1, 6 bases. Germline V gene lookup returns CDR1 GTSNPN and CDR2 SVGIG (reference sequence). The CDR3 has 12 amino acids. This chain's CDR3 is CAATGPAYGYTF. The CDR3 nucleotides are TGTGCTGCCACAGGGCCCGCCTATGGCTACACCTTC.

The rearrangement joins TRBV12-3 or TRBV12-4 to TRBJ2-7; 7 bases agree with TRBD1. The V and J ends lost 1 base and 4 bases, in that order; junction bases with no gene match: 10. This CDR3 is built from 16 residues. Written as DNA, the CDR3 is TGTGCCAGCAGTTTAGGCGTTCGGGGACAGCGTTACGAGCAGTACTTC. Its protein product is CASSLGVRGQRYEQYF.

V is TRBV11-2 and J is TRBJ1-2, with D possibly being TRBD1 (5 bases). CDR1 is SGHAT and CDR2 is FQNNGV in the germline V gene. V lost 2 bases, J lost 8 bases, and 18 bases lay in between. This CDR3 spans 15 amino acids. The CDR3 DNA sequence: TGTGCCAGCAGCTTAATGGGACGGATGCCTAGCGGCTACACCTTC. Protein: CASSLMGRMPSGYTF.

V is TRBV27 and J is TRBJ2-3; possibly TRBD1 for D (6 bases). CDR1 MNHEY and CDR2 SMNVEV come from the germline V gene (reference sequence). V was pared by 5 bases and J by 2 bases, with 11 bases between. The CDR3 is 14 residues long. CDR3 sequence reads: CASSPRGITDTQYF. The CDR3, as DNA: TGTGCCAGCAGTCCTAGGGGGATCACAGATACGCAGTATTTT.

V and J are TRBV11-1 and TRBJ2-7; a weak D match, TRBD1 (5 bases). Trimming shortened V by 2 bases and J by 7 bases, and 18 bases separated the two germline ends. The CDR3 is 15 amino acids. Germline-derived CDR1 and CDR2 are SGHAT and FQDESV (reference sequence). The CDR3 here is CASSLLDGQGREQYF. CDR3 bases: TGTGCCAGCAGCTTACTCGACGGGCAGGGCCGGGAGCAGTACTTC.

V usage is TRBV12-3 or TRBV12-4 and J usage is TRBJ2-1, with TRBD2 as a possible D gene (6 bases). Trimming shortened V by 5 bases and J by 11 bases, and 22 bases separated the two germline ends. CDR3 size: 15 residues. CDR3 in amino acids: CASSDTSRTRNKQFF. CDR3 sequence (DNA): TGTGCCAGCAGTGATACTAGCCGGACAAGGAATAAGCAGTTCTTC.

This chain links TRBV20-1 with TRBJ2-3; D is uncertain. CDR3 length: 11 residues. Trimming left V 3 bases short and J 5 bases short, with 6 bases between. Germline assignment: CDR1 DFQATT and CDR2 SNEGSKA (reference sequence). In DNA form, the CDR3 reads TGCAGTGCTAGTTTAGGAGATACGCAGTATTTT. It codes for CSASLGDTQYF.

The chain combines TRBV28 with TRBJ1-5, with 10 bases matching TRBD1. The V gene end was trimmed by 6 bases and the J gene end by 6 bases; junction bases not matched to a gene: 14. Looked up from germline, CDR1 is MDHEN and CDR2 is SYDVKM. The CDR3 covers 17 residues. CDR3 residues: CASRYPGTGAGGQPQHF. CDR3 nucleotides: TGTGCCAGCAGATATCCCGGGACAGGGGCGGGAGGTCAGCCCCAGCATTTT.

This clonotype has only a few counts. The CDR3 loop reads CASSPRTGAGANVLTF. The CDR3 DNA follows: TGTGCCAGCAGCCCAAGGACAGGGGCCGGGGCCAACGTCCTGACTTTC. The rearrangement joins TRBV11-3 to TRBJ2-6; 9 nucleotides agree with TRBD1. The CDR3 totals 16 residues. Germline CDR1 is SGHNT and CDR2 is YENEEA. V shed 5 bases, J shed 4 bases, and the junction held 6 bases outside the gene matches.

This chain connects TRBV19 to TRBJ1-2; no firm D call. Germline CDR1 LNHDA, CDR2 SQIVND (reference sequence). Trimming shortened V by 5 bases and J by 5 bases, and 9 bases separated the two germline ends. This CDR3 region has 12 residues. CDR3 nucleotides: TGTGCCAGTAGTCCAAACCGGTATGGCTACACCTTC. Translation: CASSPNRYGYTF.

The genes are TRBV29-1 and TRBJ1-1; D is possibly TRBD1 (5 bases). The CDR3 spans 13 residues. Trimming shortened V by 7 bases and J by 2 bases, and 14 bases separated the two germline ends. CDR1 is SQVTM and CDR2 is ANQGSEA in the germline V gene. The CDR3 is CSARVDANTEAFF. In DNA form, the CDR3 reads TGCAGCGCCAGGGTAGACGCTAACACTGAAGCTTTCTTT.

CDR3 in amino acids: CASSLDSQRGYTF. In DNA form, the CDR3 reads TGTGCCAGCAGCTTAGACTCCCAGCGGGGCTACACCTTC. V gene TRBV11-3 combines with J gene TRBJ1-2; D is uncertain. The germline CDR1 and CDR2 sequences are SGHNT and YENEEA. This CDR3 contains 13 residues. The V end was cut by 0 bases, the J end by 8 bases, with 10 bases between. Full variable domain (missing parts from reference TRBV11-3 and TRBJ1-2): EAGVVQSPRYKIIEKKQPVAFWCNPISGHNTLYWYLQNLGQGPELLIRYENEEAVDDSQLPKDRFSAERLKGVDSTLKIQPAELGDSAVYLCASSLDSQRGYTFGSGTRLTVV.

The V gene is TRBV30, the J gene TRBJ2-2; TRBD2 aligns across 9 bases. CDR1 is GTSNPN and CDR2 is SVGIG in the germline V gene (reference sequence). The CDR3 spans 15 residues. V was pared by 2 bases and J by 1 base, with 2 bases of the junction left unmatched. The CDR3 is CAWSRTSVNTGELFF. In DNA, the CDR3 is TGTGCCTGGAGTAGGACTAGCGTGAACACCGGGGAGCTGTTTTTT.

The gene calls are TRBV6-2 or TRBV6-3 and TRBJ2-3; unclear D gene. The CDR3 is 11 residues long. With 2 bases removed from V and 8 bases from J, the gap between germline ends came to 5 bases. The germline CDR1 and CDR2 sequences are MNHEY and SVGEGT. This CDR3 is CASSYTGTQYF. The CDR3 coding sequence is TGTGCCAGCAGTTACACGGGTACGCAGTATTTT.

V usage is TRBV12-3 or TRBV12-4 and J usage is TRBJ2-6; TRBD2 might be the D (5 bases). The CDR3 is 17 residues long. V shed 3 bases and J shed 0 bases, with 12 bases lying between them. CDR3: CASSFSGSSSGANVLTF. The CDR3 DNA reads as TGTGCCAGCAGTTTTTCGGGGTCTAGCTCTGGGGCCAACGTCCTGACTTTC.

The chain recombines TRBV6-2 or TRBV6-3 with TRBJ2-7; the match to TRBD2 covers 14 bases. V gave up 4 bases and J gave up 0 bases; unmatched junction bases: 8. Per germline, CDR1 MNHEY and CDR2 SVGEGT. The CDR3 contains 18 residues. This CDR3 is CASSSGGLAGAFSYEQYF. The DNA for the CDR3 is TGTGCCAGCAGTTCGGGGGGACTAGCGGGGGCCTTCTCCTACGAGCAGTACTTC.

The chain has TRBV6-4 and TRBJ2-3, with D possibly being TRBD1 or TRBD2 (5 bases each). Trimming cost V 0 bases and J 1 base, with 14 bases left between them. The CDR3 is 17 residues long. CDR1 and CDR2 (germline): MRHNA, SNTAGT. CDR3 loop: CASSDSSRGEGTDTQYF. The CDR3, as DNA: TGTGCCAGCAGTGACTCGTCTAGGGGAGAGGGCACAGATACGCAGTATTTT.

J is TRBJ2-5 and V is TRBV6-5, with D perhaps TRBD1 (7 bases). Germline CDR1 reads MNHEY; CDR2 reads SVGAGI. V was cut by 4 bases and J by 3 bases, with 18 bases left in between. The CDR3 length is 16 residues. The CDR3 nucleotides are TGTGCCAGCAGTTCTCCCGACAGGGAGGTAGAAGAGACCCAGTACTTC. It specifies CASSSPDREVEETQYF.

The V call is TRBV6-1, the J call TRBJ2-4; D is possibly TRBD1 (6 bases). Trimming cost V 3 bases and J 10 bases, with 19 bases left between them. The length of the CDR3 is 15 residues. Germline loops: CDR1 MNHNS, CDR2 SASEGT. DNA for the CDR3: TGTGCCAGCAGTGATTGGGACATCGGGTATCGGATTCAGTACTTC. It yields the protein CASSDWDIGYRIQYF.

The table lists this clonotype with a few counts. The chain has TRBV6-5 and TRBJ2-1, with 7 bases aligning to TRBD2. The length of the CDR3 is 13 residues. V dropped 8 bases and J dropped 0; count of bases not matched to a gene: 1. Germline CDR1 reads MNHEY; CDR2 reads SVGAGI. The CDR3 DNA is TGTGCCAGCCGGGACTACTCCTACAATGAGCAGTTCTTC. This gives the protein CASRDYSYNEQFF.

This clonotype was detected once. The chain is built from TRBV25-1 and TRBJ1-2; D might be TRBD1 (6 bases). V was clipped by 4 bases and J by 2 bases, with 11 bases between them. Looked up from germline, CDR1 is MGHDK and CDR2 is SYGVNS. The CDR3 length is 14 residues. The CDR3 region is CASSVGGSNYGYTF. The CDR3 coding sequence is TGTGCCAGCAGTGTGGGGGGCTCCAACTATGGCTACACCTTC.

The chain is built from TRBV6-5 and TRBJ2-7; TRBD1 might be the D (6 bases). This CDR3 is built from 13 residues. Between the trimmed V and J ends, which lost 4 bases and 3 bases, there was a span of 10 bases. CDR1 and CDR2 (germline): MNHEY, SVGAGI. CDR3 DNA: TGTGCCAGCAGTTTTGGCAGGGGCTACGAGCAGTACTTC. Its translation is CASSFGRGYEQYF.

This clonotype is large in the sample. The rearrangement joins TRBV6-5 to TRBJ2-6, with D hard to call. The ends were cut back, 2 bases at V and 2 bases at J, with 7 bases in the middle. The length of the CDR3 is 15 residues. Germline CDR1 MNHEY, CDR2 SVGAGI. CDR3 residues: CASSYEGTGANVLTF. The CDR3 DNA reads TGTGCCAGCAGTTACGAAGGGACTGGGGCCAACGTCCTGACTTTC.

This clonotype is large (0.1 to 1%) by share. The chain combines TRBV27 with TRBJ2-7; D is possibly TRBD2 (6 bases). CDR1 and CDR2 (germline): MNHEY, SMNVEV (reference sequence). The germline V and J ends were trimmed by 4 bases and 5 bases, with 12 bases remaining between them. This CDR3 contains 13 residues. The CDR3 DNA is TGTGCCAGCAGTTCCGGAGGGGTGGACGAGCAGTACTTC. Translation gives CASSSGGVDEQYF.

This chain joins TRBV19 and TRBJ2-3; D possibly corresponds to TRBD2 (6 bases). The CDR3 is 16 residues long. Germline CDR1 LNHDA, CDR2 SQIVND (reference sequence). The V gene lost 3 bases and the J gene lost 1 base, with 14 bases spanning the gap. The CDR3 spells CASSMLNSGGTDTQYF. CDR3 in DNA: TGTGCCAGTAGTATGCTTAATAGCGGAGGCACAGATACGCAGTATTTT. The entire variable domain, with the rest obtained from reference TRBV19 and TRBJ2-3, is as follows: DGGITQSPKYLFRKEGQNVTLSCEQNLNHDAMYWYRQDPGQGLRLIYYSQIVNDFQKGDIAEGYSVSREKKESFPLTVTSAQKNPTAFYLCASSMLNSGGTDTQYFGPGTRLTVL.